These 25 T cell receptor beta chains were sequenced from one sample in a study of cytomegalovirus exposure and HLA in healthy donors. 13 Jbeta primers and 60 Vbeta primers were used for the PCR. Sequenced by immunoSEQ multiplex PCR; TCRdb stores in-frame clones only, minus some. The sample records roughly 80,000 clones, 60% to 80% being singletons. The sample consisted of PBMCs. Receptors were obtained from a woman between 40 and 55 years old in good health and CMV-seronegative.

J is TRBJ1-3 and V is TRBV7-9, with a tentative D call TRBD1 (6 bases). This CDR3 has 15 residues. V was cut by 5 bases and J by 0 bases, with 11 bases left in between. The germline gives CDR1 SEHNR, CDR2 FQNEAQ (reference sequence). This CDR3 reads CASSLYRDSGNTIYF. The CDR3 DNA is TGTGCCAGCAGCCTCTACAGGGACTCTGGAAACACCATATATTTT.

The chain joins TRBV10-1 to TRBJ2-2, with D possibly being TRBD2 (5 bases). V lost 4 bases to trimming and J lost 5 bases, with 11 bases between them. The V gene's germline CDR1 is WNHNN and CDR2 SYGVQD (reference sequence). The CDR3 spans 14 residues. The chain's CDR3 is CASSGNRGTGELFF. The DNA for the CDR3 is TGCGCCAGCAGTGGAAATCGGGGAACCGGGGAGCTGTTTTTT.

This clone came up a few times. The chain joins TRBV2 to TRBJ2-7; a weak D match, TRBD2 (5 bases). With 6 bases removed from V and 2 bases from J, the gap between germline ends came to 8 bases. The CDR3 has 12 residues. Germline assignment: CDR1 SNHLY and CDR2 FYNNEI. The CDR3 DNA follows: TGTGCCAGCAGGGACTCGGCCTACGAGCAGTACTTC. It yields the protein CASRDSAYEQYF.

The chain recombines TRBV6-5 with TRBJ2-2; 12 nucleotides line up with TRBD1. CDR1 and CDR2 (germline): MNHEY, SVGAGI. V gave up 6 bases and J gave up 4 bases; unmatched junction bases: 3. This CDR3 has 15 amino acids. CDR3 loop: CASRQGQGATGELFF. The DNA for the CDR3 is TGTGCCAGCAGACAGGGACAGGGGGCCACCGGGGAGCTGTTTTTT.

J is TRBJ1-3 and V is TRBV7-9, with 7 bases matching TRBD1. Germline assignment: CDR1 SEHNR and CDR2 FQNEAQ (reference sequence). There are 16 residues in the CDR3. Trimming removed 5 bases from V and 0 bases from J; junction bases left unmatched: 7. The DNA of the CDR3 is TGTGCCAGCAGCCCAGACAGGGAACTCTCTGGAAACACCATATATTTT. This translates into CASSPDRELSGNTIYF.

The chain has TRBV9 and TRBJ1-5, with D uncertain. Germline V CDR1 and CDR2: SGDLS, YYNGEE. V was clipped by 7 bases and J by 3 bases, with 11 bases between them. The length of the CDR3 is 13 residues. The CDR3 DNA sequence: TGTGCCAGCGGGCAGACAATCAATCAGCCCCAGCATTTT. It is translated as CASGQTINQPQHF.

The chain recombines TRBV7-9 with TRBJ1-6, with 7 positions matching TRBD1. CDR1 and CDR2 from the germline V gene are SEHNR and FQNEAQ (reference sequence). The CDR3 spans 11 residues. The V segment lost 5 bases and the J segment 14 bases; nucleotides outside the gene matches: 3. In DNA form, the CDR3 reads TGTGCCAGCAGCCACACAGGGGCCCTCCACTTT. This encodes CASSHTGALHF.

The chain uses TRBV6-6 and TRBJ2-1, with 9 bases that match TRBD2. The CDR3 has 14 amino acids. Germline V gene lookup returns CDR1 MNHNY and CDR2 SVGAGI (reference sequence). V shed 5 bases and J 9 bases; nucleotides not matched to a gene: 8. DNA for the CDR3: TGTGCCAGCAGTCTCCGGACTAGCGTCGGTGAGCAGTTCTTC. This encodes CASSLRTSVGEQFF.

This clone was observed once. The rearrangement uses TRBV6-5 and TRBJ2-2; 7 nucleotides align to TRBD1. V trimming: 8 bases; J trimming: 0 bases; junction bases outside the gene matches: 3. CDR3 length: 14 amino acids. Per germline, CDR1 MNHEY and CDR2 SVGAGI. CDR3 coding DNA: TGTGCCAGCCGGCAGGGGGCGAACACCGGGGAGCTGTTTTTT. This translates into CASRQGANTGELFF.

V and J are TRBV6-5 and TRBJ2-7; 9 bases agree with TRBD2. From germline, CDR1 is MNHEY and CDR2 SVGAGI. The CDR3 is made up of 14 amino acids. V dropped 4 bases and J dropped 3; count of bases not matched to a gene: 4. The CDR3 spells CASSSRGGNYEQYF. The DNA for the CDR3 is TGTGCCAGCAGTTCGCGGGGGGGAAACTACGAGCAGTACTTC.

The CDR3 loop is CASSLGTRDTHGYTF. CDR3 sequence (DNA): TGTGCCAGCAGCTTGGGGACCCGGGACACCCATGGCTACACCTTC. The chain recombines TRBV5-6 with TRBJ1-2, with D possibly matching TRBD1 (6 bases). This CDR3 is built from 15 residues. V was clipped by 0 bases and J by 6 bases, with 15 bases between them. The V gene's germline CDR1 is SGHDT and CDR2 YYEEEE.

In this sample, this clone turned up once. The V call is TRBV7-9, the J call TRBJ2-3; 9 bases align to TRBD2. CDR1 and CDR2 from the germline V gene are SEHNR and FQNEAQ (reference sequence). J gave up 10 bases and V 4 bases, and 18 bases lay outside the gene matches. The CDR3 length is 17 residues. The CDR3 nucleotides read TGTGCCAGCAGCTACCAACGGACTAGCGCGTTGGGGCTTGCGCAGTATTTT. Its protein product is CASSYQRTSALGLAQYF.

The CDR3 DNA follows: TGTGCCAGCTCACCAAGTAGGGAGATTTTGATGAACACTGAAGCTTTCTTT. Residues: CASSPSREILMNTEAFF. The rearrangement joins TRBV18 to TRBJ1-1; D uncertain. Germline-derived CDR1 and CDR2 are KGHSH and LQKENI. There are 17 residues in the CDR3. Trimming removed 2 bases from V and 0 bases from J, with 16 bases in between.

The J gene is TRBJ2-5, the V gene TRBV7-9, with TRBD2 matching over 11 bases. Germline CDR1 SEHNR, CDR2 FQNEAQ (reference sequence). The CDR3 spans 16 residues. The V gene end was trimmed by 2 bases and the J gene end by 5 bases; junction bases not matched to a gene: 7. CDR3 nucleotide sequence: TGTGCCAGCAGCTTAAGGGTAGCGGGGGGGCCGGAGACCCAGTACTTC. It translates to CASSLRVAGGPETQYF.

The chain is built from TRBV5-4 and TRBJ2-1, with TRBD1 matching over 10 bases. The ends lost 2 bases at V and 7 bases at J; junction bases unmatched: 15. This CDR3 region has 18 residues. Per the germline V gene, CDR1 is SGHNT and CDR2 is YYREEE (reference sequence). The DNA of the CDR3 is TGTGCCAGCAGCTTAACCCGGAGACAGGGGGCGCAGGGGAATGAGCAGTTCTTC. It specifies CASSLTRRQGAQGNEQFF.

The chain links TRBV29-1 to TRBJ2-7; the match to TRBD1 covers 7 bases. Germline CDR1 SQVTM, CDR2 ANQGSEA. The CDR3 runs to 14 residues. J gave up 3 bases and V 2 bases, and 7 bases lay outside the gene matches. The CDR3 spells CSVEKTGIGYEQYF. In DNA form, the CDR3 reads TGCAGCGTTGAAAAGACAGGGATCGGCTACGAGCAGTACTTC.

The CDR3 sequence is CASSSFPQSSTDTQYF. The CDR3 DNA reads as TGTGCCAGCAGTTCTTTCCCTCAAAGCTCCACAGATACGCAGTATTTT. V is TRBV27 and J is TRBJ2-3; D unresolved. The V gene lost 4 bases and the J gene lost 2 bases, with 16 bases spanning the gap. Germline CDR1 and CDR2: MNHEY and SMNVEV (reference sequence). This CDR3 has 16 amino acids.

The chain is built from TRBV18 and TRBJ2-7, with a possible D match to TRBD1 (5 bases). The CDR3 sequence is 14 residues long. V lost 0 bases and J 2 bases, leaving 8 bases between the germline ends. Germline assignment: CDR1 KGHSH and CDR2 LQKENI. CDR3 DNA sequence: TGTGCCAGCTCACCACCGGCAGGGCCCTACGAGCAGTACTTC. It yields the protein CASSPPAGPYEQYF.

The chain links TRBV5-5 to TRBJ2-5, with D possibly TRBD1 on 6 matching bases. Looked up from germline, CDR1 is SGHKS and CDR2 is YYEKEE (reference sequence). CDR3 length equals 17 residues. Trimming pared 3 bases from V and 4 bases from J, leaving 22 bases between. CDR3 DNA: TGTGCCAGCAGCTCACAACAGGGATTCTTCCGAGGAGAGACCCAGTACTTC. Its translation: CASSSQQGFFRGETQYF.

CDR3 sequence: CASSLGQGGHIQYF. The CDR3 DNA follows: TGTGCCAGCAGTTTAGGGCAGGGGGGCCACATTCAGTACTTC. The rearrangement joins TRBV28 to TRBJ2-4, with D possibly matching TRBD1 (7 bases). V lost 2 bases and J 8 bases, leaving 13 bases between the germline ends. Germline V gene sequence: CDR1 MDHEN, CDR2 SYDVKM. The CDR3 length is 14 residues. The variable domain in full, with the rest retrieved from reference TRBV28 and TRBJ2-4, is DVKVTQSSRYLVKRTGEKVFLECVQDMDHENMFWYRQDPGLGLRLIYFSYDVKMKEKGDIPEGYSVSREKKERFSLILESASTNQTSMYLCASSLGQGGHIQYFGAGTRLSVL.

V gene TRBV28 combines with J gene TRBJ2-7; 8 bases match TRBD2. This CDR3 region has 17 residues. Germline V CDR1 and CDR2: MDHEN, SYDVKM. The ends lost 4 bases at V and 4 bases at J; junction bases unmatched: 15. CDR3 residues: CASSSPTSVGGRYEQYF. CDR3 bases: TGTGCCAGCAGTTCGCCGACATCCGTGGGCGGGAGGTACGAGCAGTACTTC.

This clone was seen a handful of times. The chain is built from TRBV14 and TRBJ1-3; no clear D. In germline, CDR1 is SGHDN, CDR2 FVKESK. The CDR3 runs 14 residues. The V end lost 0 bases, the J end lost 9 bases, and 12 bases lay between the germline ends. In nucleotides, the CDR3 is TGTGCCAGCAGCCAAGAAACTGTGAGGAGCACCATATATTTT. Its protein is CASSQETVRSTIYF.

This clone was counted only a few times. This rearrangement joins TRBV28 to TRBJ1-2; D gene uncertain. This CDR3 comprises 10 residues. Trimming took 4 bases from V and 6 from J, leaving 3 bases between them. From germline, CDR1 is MDHEN and CDR2 SYDVKM. CDR3 sequence (DNA): TGTGCCAGCAGTTACAATGGCTACACCTTC. Translating it yields CASSYNGYTF.

This chain connects TRBV5-1 to TRBJ2-3; 8 bases are shared with TRBD2. This CDR3 is built from 16 residues. Germline CDR1 and CDR2: SGHRS and YFSETQ. J was trimmed by 2 bases and V by 2 bases; bases with no gene match: 7. CDR3 nucleotide sequence: TGCGCCAGCAGCTTAACTAGCGGACAGCACACAGATACGCAGTATTTT. This encodes CASSLTSGQHTDTQYF.

The chain links TRBV10-3 to TRBJ2-5, with a weak D call TRBD1 (6 bases). Trimming removed 3 bases at V and 5 bases at J, with 10 bases between. Germline V gives CDR1 ENHRY, CDR2 SYGVKD. The CDR3 sequence is 13 residues long. This CDR3 reads CAISEMQGETQYF. Here the CDR3 DNA reads TGTGCCATCAGTGAAATGCAGGGGGAGACCCAGTACTTC.